This T cell receptor beta chain was captured by sequencing in a study of cytomegalovirus exposure and HLA in healthy donors. Study context: Roughly 80 million unique TCRs from HLA-typed donors made up an early data release. Broader study findings: Roughly even sequencing depth across donors was the assumption behind the presence/absence analyses.

As regards this clone: Its antigen is still unknown.

PCR primers comprised 60 Vbeta and 13 Jbeta primers. Sequencing was performed with immunoSEQ multiplex PCR; in TCRdb, only in-frame clones are kept and a portion is missing. The sample records approximately 160,000 clones, 80% being singletons. The CDR3 loop spans 16 amino acids. CDR1 and CDR2 from the germline V gene are SNHLY and FYNNEI. The V gene end was trimmed by 4 bases and the J gene end by 4 bases; junction bases not matched to a gene: 11. The sample was PBMCs. The V gene is TRBV2, the J gene TRBJ2-3; 7 positions match TRBD1. The TCR was taken from a human donor in good health. The CDR3 sequence is CASSVWGQSEADTQYF. DNA for the CDR3: TGTGCCAGCAGTGTATGGGGACAGAGTGAGGCAGATACGCAGTATTTT.